These T cell receptor beta chains were read from a single sample in a study of high-grade serous ovarian cancer treatment subgroups. The protocol was immunoSEQ multiplex PCR, while the TCRdb copy is restricted to in-frame clones and leaves out a portion. The repertoire consists of some 9,100 clones, with 60% to 80% occurring once and the leading ten covering roughly 10%. Sequencing was carried out using tumor tissue. Receptors originate from a human donor with high-grade serous ovarian cancer. Both conserved end residues are part of each CDR3. A D gene is named only where the DNA matches it firmly. Some rows mark clone size as missing; the rest say once, few, many or name a class of expanded clone.

>TRBV7-2|NA|NA|15|TRBJ2-7
TGTGCCAGCAGCCAAACGAGGGGGGCTTTACATGGGCAGTACTTC
CASSQTRGALHGQYF
>TRBV19|once|NA|14|TRBJ2-7
TGTGCCAGTAGTATTCAGGCAGGGTCCTACGAGCAGTACTTC
CASSIQAGSYEQYF
>TRBV5-1|NA|TRBD2|14|TRBJ2-1
TGCGCCAGCAGCTTTCGGGGGGGATACAATGAGCAGTTCTTC
CASSFRGGYNEQFF
>TRBV7-7|NA|NA|13|TRBJ2-3
TGTGCTAGCAGCTCGACCTCCACAGATACGCAGTATTTT
CASSSTSTDTQYF
>TRBV5-6|NA|TRBD2|15|TRBJ2-7
TGTGCCAGCAGCGGAGAGGGACTAGCGTACTACGAGCAGTACTTC
CASSGEGLAYYEQYF
>TRBV28|NA|NA|14|TRBJ1-3
TGTGCCAGCAGTCGTCAGGGCTCTGAAAACACCATATATTTT
CASSRQGSENTIYF
>TRBV11-2|NA|TRBD1|14|TRBJ2-7
TGTGCCAGCAGCTCGGACAGGGGGCGCGTCGAGCAGTACTTC
CASSSDRGRVEQYF
>TRBV10-2|once|TRBD1|13|TRBJ2-5
TGCGCCAGCAGTGAATCACAGGGGTCAGGGCAGTACTTC
CASSESQGSGQYF
>TRBV4-3|NA|NA|12|TRBJ1-1
TGCGCCAGCAGCCAAGATAGGACTGAAGCTTTCTTT
CASSQDRTEAFF
>TRBV5-1|NA|NA|15|TRBJ2-1
TGCGCCAGCAGGAAGGGGCATGGTTCCTACAATGAGCAGTTCTTC
CASRKGHGSYNEQFF
>TRBV2|NA|NA|15|TRBJ1-2
TGTGCCAGCAGTGAAATGAGGCGGCAGATCTATGGCTACACCTTC
CASSEMRRQIYGYTF
>TRBV6-6|NA|NA|13|TRBJ2-5
TGTGCCAGCAGGGACAGTAACCAAGAGACCCAGTACTTC
CASRDSNQETQYF
>TRBV7-9|once|TRBD2|16|TRBJ2-1
TGTGCCAGCAGCCAAGAAGGCGGGAGCTCCTACAATGAGCAGTTCTTC
CASSQEGGSSYNEQFF
>TRBV9|NA|TRBD2|16|TRBJ2-3
TGTGCCAGCAGCGTAGGGAGTAGCGGGAGAACAGATACGCAGTATTTT
CASSVGSSGRTDTQYF
>TRBV5-4|NA|TRBD1|16|TRBJ2-5
TGTGCCAGCAGCCCGGGACAGGGAGGCCATATAGGGACCCAGTACTTC
CASSPGQGGHIGTQYF
>TRBV2|large|TRBD1|16|TRBJ1-1
TGTGCCAGCAGCTCCGGGACAGGGTTTTTGAACACTGAAGCTTTCTTT
CASSSGTGFLNTEAFF
>TRBV15|NA|NA|15|TRBJ2-2
TGTGCCACCCGGGACTCATATGAAAAAGCCGGGGAGCTGTTTTTT
CATRDSYEKAGELFF
>TRBV7-2|NA|NA|13|TRBJ2-5
TGTGCCAGCAGCTTCAGGGATTCCGAGACCCAGTACTTC
CASSFRDSETQYF
>TRBV5-6|NA|NA|13|TRBJ1-2
TGTGCCAGCAGCTTGAGGGACCCCGGGGGCTACACCTTC
CASSLRDPGGYTF
>TRBV6-4|NA|TRBD1|12|TRBJ2-2
TGTGCCAGCAGTTCCGGGACAGGGAAGCTGTTTTTT
CASSSGTGKLFF
>TRBV11-2|few|NA|16|TRBJ1-4
TGTGCCAGCATAAACAGGGTAGGAACGGATCTCGAAAAACTGTTTTTT
CASINRVGTDLEKLFF
>TRBV25-1|NA|TRBD1|15|TRBJ1-6
TGTGCCAGCAGTGGGACAGGGGGCTATAATTCACCCCTCCACTTT
CASSGTGGYNSPLHF
>TRBV5-6|NA|TRBD1|15|TRBJ1-2
TGTGCCAGCAGCCAAAACAGGGGCCGAGTCTATGGCTACACCTTC
CASSQNRGRVYGYTF
>TRBV5-1|NA|TRBD2|14|TRBJ2-1
TGCGCCAGCAGCGAGGCTAGCGGGAGGGTTGAGCAGTTCTTC
CASSEASGRVEQFF
>TRBV11-2|NA|NA|15|TRBJ2-7
TGTGCCAGCAGCTTATCGCAGGGGTTTGACTACGAGCAGTACTTC
CASSLSQGFDYEQYF
>TRBV18|few|NA|17|TRBJ2-1
TGTGCCAGCTCACCGCGACAGTCAAGAAGCTCCTACAATGAGCAGTTCTTC
CASSPRQSRSSYNEQFF
>TRBV19|NA|NA|14|TRBJ2-5
TGTGCCAGTAGTATGCCGGGTCTCCAAGAGACCCAGTACTTC
CASSMPGLQETQYF
>TRBV7-2|NA|NA|12|TRBJ2-1
TGTGCCAGCAGCTTTGTAGCGCTCGAGCAGTTCTTC
CASSFVALEQFF
>TRBV29-1|NA|NA|12|TRBJ2-7
TGCAGCGTCTCGGGACCACTTTACGAGCAGTACTTC
CSVSGPLYEQYF
>TRBV11-3|NA|TRBD1|14|TRBJ2-3
TGTGCCAGCAGCAGGGACAGCTACACAGATACGCAGTATTTT
CASSRDSYTDTQYF
>TRBV5-6|once|TRBD2|16|TRBJ2-5
TGTGCCAGCAGCTTGGGCGGGACTAGCTGGGGAAAGACCCAGTACTTC
CASSLGGTSWGKTQYF
>TRBV11-3|NA|NA|15|TRBJ2-3
TGTGCCAGCAGCTTATCACTTTCTAGCACAGATACGCAGTATTTT
CASSLSLSSTDTQYF
>TRBV4-3|NA|TRBD1|14|TRBJ2-5
TGCGCCAGCAGCCACGCTACAGGGGACGAGACCCAGTACTTC
CASSHATGDETQYF
>TRBV14|few|NA|16|TRBJ2-3
TGTGCCAGCAGCCCTCTAGCGTACTCTAGCACAGATACGCAGTATTTT
CASSPLAYSSTDTQYF